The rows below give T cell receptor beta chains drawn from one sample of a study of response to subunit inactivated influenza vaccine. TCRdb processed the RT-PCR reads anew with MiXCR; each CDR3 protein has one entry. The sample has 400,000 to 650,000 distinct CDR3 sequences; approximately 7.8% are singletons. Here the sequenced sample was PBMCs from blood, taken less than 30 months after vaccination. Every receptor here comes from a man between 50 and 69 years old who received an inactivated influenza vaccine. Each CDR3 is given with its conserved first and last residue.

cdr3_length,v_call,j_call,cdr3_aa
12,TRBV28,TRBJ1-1,CASSSHNTEAFF
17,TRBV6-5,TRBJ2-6,CASSSTGGIAGANVLTF
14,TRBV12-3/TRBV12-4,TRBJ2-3,CASSLVELPDTQYF
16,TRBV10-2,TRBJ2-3,CASSDLHRDQQRSQYF
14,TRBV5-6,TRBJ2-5,CASSLKRQGLAQYF
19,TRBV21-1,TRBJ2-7,CASSKPGQGRSSDSYEQYF
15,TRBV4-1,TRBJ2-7,CASSQDIQEIYEQYF
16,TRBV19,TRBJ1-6,CASSIGQGAKPSPLHF
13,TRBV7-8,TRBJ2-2,CASSLRGFGELFF
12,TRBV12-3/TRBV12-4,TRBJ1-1,CASSLTGLQAFF
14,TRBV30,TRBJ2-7,CAWSQSGAPYEQYF
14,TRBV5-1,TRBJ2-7,CASSLGQGEYEQYF
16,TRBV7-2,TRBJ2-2,CASSLVSRVGTGELFF
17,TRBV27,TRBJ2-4,CASSSPGQGSAKNIQYF
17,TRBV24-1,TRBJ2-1,CATSEGLEGQRYNEQFF
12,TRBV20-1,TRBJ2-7,CSANSLRYEQYF
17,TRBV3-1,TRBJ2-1,CASSQGSGGASGNEQFF
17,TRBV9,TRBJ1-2,CASSAALGPAWEGGYTF
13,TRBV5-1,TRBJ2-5,CASSLFPFETQYF
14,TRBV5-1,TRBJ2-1,CASRPSSGGRSQFF
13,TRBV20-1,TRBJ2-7,CSATQTSNYEQYF
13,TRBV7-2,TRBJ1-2,CASSLFRDGGYTF
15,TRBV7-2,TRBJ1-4,CASSPRQGGREKLFF
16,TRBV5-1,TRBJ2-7,CASSSAPGSFGYEQYF
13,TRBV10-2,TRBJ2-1,CASSESRGNEQFF
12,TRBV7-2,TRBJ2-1,CASSRAGFRQFF
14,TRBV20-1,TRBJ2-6,CSASRSSGANVLTF
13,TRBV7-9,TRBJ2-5,CASSSAGQETQYF
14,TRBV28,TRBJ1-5,CASRSGPINQPQHF
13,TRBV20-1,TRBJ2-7,CSARDSPLHEQYF
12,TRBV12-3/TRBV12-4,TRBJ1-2,CASTLGRDGYTF
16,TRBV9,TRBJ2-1,CASSSRLAGGYNEQFF
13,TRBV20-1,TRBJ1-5,CSASENSNQPQHF
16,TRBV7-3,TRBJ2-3,CASSLTGGGGTDTQYF
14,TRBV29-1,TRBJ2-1,CSVVASGVYNEQFF
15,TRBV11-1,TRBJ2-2,CASSRDYRDPGELFF
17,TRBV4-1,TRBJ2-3,CASSQVGGTAVPDTQYF
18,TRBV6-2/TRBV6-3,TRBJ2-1,CASSYADLDYLSYNEQFF
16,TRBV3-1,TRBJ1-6,CASSQGGQGSGSPLHF
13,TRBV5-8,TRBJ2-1,CASSLDLHNEQFF
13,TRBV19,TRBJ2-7,CASRETQHYEQYF
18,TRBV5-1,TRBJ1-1,CASSLGGALRFMNTEAFF
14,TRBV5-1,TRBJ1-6,CASSGNRGNSPLHF
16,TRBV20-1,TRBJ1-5,CSARVAGSYSNQPQHF
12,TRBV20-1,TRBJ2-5,CSAMQGQETQYF
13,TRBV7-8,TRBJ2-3,CASSSVNTDTQYF
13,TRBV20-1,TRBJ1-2,CSARVTAEHGYTF
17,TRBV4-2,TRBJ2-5,CASSQDPIMGYQETQYF
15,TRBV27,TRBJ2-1,CASSVLSGTDNEQFF
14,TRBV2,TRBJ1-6,CASMGAADNSPLHF
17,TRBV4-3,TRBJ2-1,CASSQGSALSSYNEQFF
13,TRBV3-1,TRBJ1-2,CASSQEAGYGYTF
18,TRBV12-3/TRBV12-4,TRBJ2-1,CASSSQLAGPRTYNEQFF
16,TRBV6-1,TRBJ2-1,CASSTGPGLSYNEQFF
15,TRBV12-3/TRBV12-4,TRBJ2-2,CASTEDRVPTGELFF
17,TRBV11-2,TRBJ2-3,CASRSGWDRGSTDTQYF
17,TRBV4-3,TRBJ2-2,CASSQSGLDPKSGELFF
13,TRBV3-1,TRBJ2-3,CASSQQGAYTQYF
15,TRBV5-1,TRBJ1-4,CASSLGTGPYEKLFF
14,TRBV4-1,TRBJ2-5,CASSQGPSQETQYF